The rows below give T cell receptor beta chains drawn from one sample of a study of CD8 T cells in Susac syndrome. One entry per CDR3 protein, called by TCRdb with MiXCR from the immunoSEQ multiplex PCR reads. The sample includes around 69,000 distinct CDR3 sequences, around 96% of them seen just once. The source material was CD4+ T cells from PBMCs. The origin of the receptors is a human donor with multiple sclerosis. CDR3s include the opening cysteine and the closing phenylalanine or tryptophan. The D gene is left open where the match is weak. Clone size is shown for a subset of rows, as once, few, many or a class of expanded clone.

D	size	V	J	CDR3	DNA
-	-	TRBV7-2	TRBJ1-1	CASSLDGATDTEAFF	TGTGCCAGCAGCTTAGACGGGGCTACGGACACTGAAGCTTTCTTT
TRBD2	-	TRBV28	TRBJ2-5	CASSSLGGRGQETQYF	TGTGCCAGCAGTTCCCTGGGAGGGAGAGGACAAGAGACCCAGTACTTC
TRBD2	-	TRBV27	TRBJ2-5	CASSPSATSGGASETQYF	TGTGCCAGCAGTCCCTCCGCGACTAGCGGGGGGGCCTCAGAGACCCAGTACTTC
TRBD2	-	TRBV30	TRBJ2-5	CAWSFPRLAGETQYF	TGTGCCTGGAGTTTCCCCCGACTAGCGGGTGAGACCCAGTACTTC
-	-	TRBV7-3	TRBJ2-3	CASSPFIGGRNTQYF	TGTGCCAGCAGCCCCTTTATCGGGGGGCGGAATACGCAGTATTTT
TRBD2	-	TRBV6-2/TRBV6-3	TRBJ2-3	CASSSGTSTDTQYF	TGTGCCAGCAGCAGCGGGACTAGCACAGATACGCAGTATTTT
-	-	TRBV2	TRBJ1-1	CASSGQGTEAFF	TGTGCCAGCAGTGGGCAGGGAACTGAAGCTTTCTTT
-	-	TRBV3-1	TRBJ1-1	CASSQAATEAFF	TGTGCCAGCAGCCAAGCAGCGACTGAAGCTTTCTTT
TRBD2	-	TRBV3-1	TRBJ2-7	CASSQVAGGPDEQYF	TGTGCCAGCAGCCAAGTGGCGGGGGGGCCGGACGAGCAGTACTTC
-	-	TRBV9	TRBJ2-3	CASSVVPSEDTQYF	TGTGCCAGCAGCGTAGTCCCATCGGAAGATACGCAGTATTTT
-	-	TRBV12-3/TRBV12-4	TRBJ1-1	CASSPPETEAFF	TGTGCCAGCAGCCCCCCGGAGACTGAAGCTTTCTTT
TRBD2	-	TRBV5-4	TRBJ2-5	CASSLWTSRSETQYF	TGTGCCAGCAGCCTCTGGACTAGCCGATCGGAGACCCAGTACTTC
TRBD1	once	TRBV6-5	TRBJ2-3	CASRHRGFTDTQYF	TGTGCCAGCAGGCACAGGGGGTTCACAGATACGCAGTATTTT
-	-	TRBV3-1	TRBJ2-7	CASSQAAYEQYF	TGTGCCAGCAGCCAAGCCGCGTATGAGCAGTACTTC
TRBD2	-	TRBV12-3/TRBV12-4	TRBJ2-1	CASSPRTSGVDEQFF	TGTGCCAGCAGTCCTCGGACTAGCGGGGTCGATGAGCAGTTCTTC
-	-	TRBV6-2/TRBV6-3	TRBJ2-7	CASSYGQTPKYF	TGTGCCAGCAGTTACGGGCAGACCCCGAAGTACTTC
-	-	TRBV11-2	TRBJ1-6	CASSSRGGSYNSPLHF	TGTGCCAGCAGCTCCCGAGGGGGGTCCTATAATTCACCCCTCCACTTT
TRBD1	-	TRBV4-1	TRBJ2-3	CASSKTGVTDTQYF	TGCGCCAGCAGTAAAACAGGGGTCACAGATACGCAGTATTTT
-	-	TRBV6-2/TRBV6-3	TRBJ2-5	CASSLGRRGETQYF	TGTGCCAGCAGTCTCGGGAGACGAGGGGAGACCCAGTACTTC
-	-	TRBV3-1	TRBJ2-1	CASSRKDIGVREQFF	TGTGCCAGCAGCCGGAAAGACATAGGGGTGCGCGAGCAGTTCTTC
-	once	TRBV6-1	TRBJ1-1	CASSEGIPGQTEAFF	TGTGCCAGCAGTGAAGGCATCCCGGGACAAACTGAAGCTTTCTTT
TRBD2	-	TRBV20-1	TRBJ2-1	CSAGTSESYNEQFF	TGCAGTGCTGGGACTAGCGAATCCTACAATGAGCAGTTCTTC
-	-	TRBV11-2	TRBJ1-2	CATGGWNYGYTF	TGTGCCACCGGCGGCTGGAACTATGGCTACACCTTC
TRBD1	-	TRBV12-3/TRBV12-4	TRBJ1-2	CASSFYRGLYGYTF	TGTGCCAGCAGTTTTTACAGGGGCCTCTATGGCTACACCTTC
TRBD1	few	TRBV29-1	TRBJ2-7	CSVETGGGYEQYF	TGCAGCGTTGAGACAGGGGGAGGGTACGAGCAGTACTTC
-	once	TRBV30	TRBJ1-1	CAWSLQGTAFF	TGTGCCTGGAGTTTACAGGGTACGGCTTTCTTT
-	-	TRBV12-3/TRBV12-4	TRBJ1-4	CASSLRVTDEKLFF	TGTGCCAGCAGTTTACGGGTCACAGATGAAAAACTGTTTTTT
-	-	TRBV11-3	TRBJ2-3	CASSLRGPSGDTQYF	TGTGCCAGCAGCTTACGTGGACCGAGTGGAGATACGCAGTATTTT
-	once	TRBV20-1	TRBJ1-4	CSAGRHEKLFF	TGCAGTGCGGGACGGCATGAAAAACTGTTTTTT
TRBD1	-	TRBV6-1	TRBJ1-1	CASSVTPTGDEAFF	TGTGCCAGCAGTGTCACCCCGACAGGGGATGAAGCTTTCTTT
TRBD1	-	TRBV29-1	TRBJ1-2	CSVEKGAHGYTF	TGCAGCGTTGAAAAGGGGGCGCATGGCTACACCTTC
-	-	TRBV3-1	TRBJ1-5	CASSPLRDQPQHF	TGTGCCAGCAGCCCCCTCCGCGATCAGCCCCAGCATTTT
TRBD1	-	TRBV20-1	TRBJ2-1	CSAGQGAPGEQFF	TGCAGTGCAGGACAGGGGGCGCCCGGTGAGCAGTTCTTC
TRBD1	-	TRBV6-5	TRBJ1-6	CASSVSGTGESPLHF	TGTGCCAGCAGTGTCTCCGGGACAGGGGAGTCACCCCTCCACTTT
-	-	TRBV7-9	TRBJ1-1	CASSLGTLLNTEAFF	TGTGCCAGCAGCTTGGGGACACTATTGAACACTGAAGCTTTCTTT
-	-	TRBV20-1	TRBJ1-4	CSATKDSVNGKLFF	TGCAGTGCTACCAAGGACAGCGTGAATGGGAAACTGTTTTTT
-	-	TRBV30	TRBJ1-2	CAWKARDRIYGYTF	TGTGCCTGGAAGGCCAGGGATCGTATCTATGGCTACACCTTC